This T cell receptor (beta chain) stems from a study of blood T cell repertoires in COVID-19. Study at large: Spain, Italy and the United States supplied samples that represented acute and convalescent COVID-19. Nucleic acid was either cDNA or gDNA, and it came from T cells, B-cell-depleted T cells, or PBMCs.

Germline assignment: CDR1 SGHNT and CDR2 YYREEE (reference sequence). The trim removed 2 bases at V and 4 bases at J, leaving 11 bases unmatched. CDR3 length: 16 residues. The protocol was immunoSEQ multiplex PCR, while the TCRdb copy is restricted to in-frame clones and leaves out a portion. The repertoire consists of about 250,000 clones, with about 90% occurring once and the leading ten covering over 1.1%. The sample comprised peripheral blood. The chain joins TRBV5-4 to TRBJ2-7, with 8 nucleotides matching TRBD2. The clonotype comes from a man aged 80 or over with acute or convalescent COVID-19. In DNA, the CDR3 is TGTGCCAGCAGCTTAGATACGGGACTAGTTCTATACGAGCAGTACTTC. Its translation is CASSLDTGLVLYEQYF. Full variable domain (missing parts from reference TRBV5-4 and TRBJ2-7): ETGVTQSPTHLIKTRGQQVTLRCSSQSGHNTVSWYQQALGQGPQFIFQYYREEENGRGNFPPRFSGLQFPNYSSELNVNALELDDSALYLCASSLDTGLVLYEQYFGPGTRLTVT.